This T cell receptor beta chain was identified in a study of T cells after yellow fever vaccination. Unmatched junction bases numbered 5, after V lost 8 bases and J lost 2 bases. CDR3 size: 13 residues. This clonotype was seen more than once but under ten times. TCRdb ran MiXCR on the 5' RACE reads and lists one entry per CDR3 protein. The repertoire holds 400,000 to 450,000 distinct CDR3 sequences, with 18% as singletons. Sample: PBMCs, taken before the yellow fever booster vaccination. The V gene is TRBV12-3 or TRBV12-4, the J gene TRBJ2-5; 7 bases are shared with TRBD1. The TCR comes from a young man who received the YFV17D yellow fever vaccine. In DNA, the CDR3 is TGTGCCAGCTGTCCGGGACAGCAAGAGACCCAGTACTTC. This translates into CASCPGQQETQYF.